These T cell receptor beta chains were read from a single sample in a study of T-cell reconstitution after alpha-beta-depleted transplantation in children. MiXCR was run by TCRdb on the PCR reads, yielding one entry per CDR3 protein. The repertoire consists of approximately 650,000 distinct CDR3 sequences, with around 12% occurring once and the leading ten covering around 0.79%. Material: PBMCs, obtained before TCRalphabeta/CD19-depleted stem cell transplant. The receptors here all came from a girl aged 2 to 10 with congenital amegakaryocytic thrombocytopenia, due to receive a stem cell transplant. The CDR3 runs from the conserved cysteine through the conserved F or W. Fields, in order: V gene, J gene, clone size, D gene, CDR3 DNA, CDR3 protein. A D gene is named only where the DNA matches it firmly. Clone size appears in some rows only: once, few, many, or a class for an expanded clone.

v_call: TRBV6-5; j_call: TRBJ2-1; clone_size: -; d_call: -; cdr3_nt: TGTGCCAGCAGTTACGGGGCCGCTAACAATGAGCAGTTCTTC; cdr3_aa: CASSYGAANNEQFF
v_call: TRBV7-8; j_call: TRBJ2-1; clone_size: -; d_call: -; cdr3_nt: TGTGCCAGCAGCTCTAGAAGGCTAGCCACGTACGGCTCCTACAATGAGCAGTTCTTC; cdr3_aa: CASSSRRLATYGSYNEQFF
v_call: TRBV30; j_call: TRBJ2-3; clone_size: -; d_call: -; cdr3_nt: TGTGCCTGGAGTGTGAAGGGGACAGATACGCAGTATTTT; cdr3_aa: CAWSVKGTDTQYF
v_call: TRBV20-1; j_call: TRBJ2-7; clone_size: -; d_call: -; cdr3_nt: TGCAGTGCTAACCCTAGGGAACAGTACTACGAGCAGTACTTC; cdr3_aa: CSANPREQYYEQYF
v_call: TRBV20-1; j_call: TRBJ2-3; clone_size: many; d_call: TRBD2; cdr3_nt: TGCAGTGCTAGAACGGGACTAGCGGGGCGTTTCACAGATACGCAGTATTTT; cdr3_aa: CSARTGLAGRFTDTQYF
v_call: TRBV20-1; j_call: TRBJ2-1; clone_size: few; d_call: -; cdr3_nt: TGCAGTGCTAGAGGATATGGGGAGCAGTTCTTC; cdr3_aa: CSARGYGEQFF
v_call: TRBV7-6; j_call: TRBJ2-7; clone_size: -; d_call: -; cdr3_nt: TGTGCCAGCAGCTACTCCGGTCGGGAGCAGTACTTC; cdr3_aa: CASSYSGREQYF
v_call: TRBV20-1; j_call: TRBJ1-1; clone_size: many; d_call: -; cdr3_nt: TGCAGTGCTCTGGCATGGGCGGACACTGAAGCTTTCTTT; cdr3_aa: CSALAWADTEAFF
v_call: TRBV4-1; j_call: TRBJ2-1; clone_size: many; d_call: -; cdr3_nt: TGCGCCAGCAGCCAAGTATATTACCTCTCCCAAGGTGAGCAGTTCTTC; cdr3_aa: CASSQVYYLSQGEQFF
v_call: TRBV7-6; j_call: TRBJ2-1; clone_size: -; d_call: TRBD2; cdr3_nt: TGTGCCAGCAGCTTAAGACCCAAAACCGGGACTAGCGGGAAGAATGAGCAGTTCTTC; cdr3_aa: CASSLRPKTGTSGKNEQFF
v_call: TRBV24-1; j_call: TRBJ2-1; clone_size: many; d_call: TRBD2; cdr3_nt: TGTGCCACCAGTGACTTTGGTAGCGGGACTGACAATGAGCAGTTCTTC; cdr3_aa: CATSDFGSGTDNEQFF
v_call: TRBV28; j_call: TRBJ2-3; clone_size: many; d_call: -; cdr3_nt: TGTGCCAGCTCGGTACCAGCAACGGATACGCAGTATTTT; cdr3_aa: CASSVPATDTQYF
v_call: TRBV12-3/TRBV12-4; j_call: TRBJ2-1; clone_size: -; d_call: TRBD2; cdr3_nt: TGTGCCAGCAGTCTAGCGGGAGTGGGCAATGAGCAGTTCTTC; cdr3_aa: CASSLAGVGNEQFF
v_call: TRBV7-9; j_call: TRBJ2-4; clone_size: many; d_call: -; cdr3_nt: TGTGCCAGCAGCTTAGTTTCGTCAGGGAAGGACATTCAGTACTTC; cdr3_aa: CASSLVSSGKDIQYF
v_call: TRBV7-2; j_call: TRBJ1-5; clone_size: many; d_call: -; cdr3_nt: TGTGCCAGCAGCTTAAGATCCAACAATCAGCCCCAGCATTTT; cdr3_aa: CASSLRSNNQPQHF
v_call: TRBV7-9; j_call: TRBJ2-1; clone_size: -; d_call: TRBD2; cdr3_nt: TGTGCCAGCAGCGCCGGGACTAGCGGTGGAAATGAGCAGTTCTTC; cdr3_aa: CASSAGTSGGNEQFF
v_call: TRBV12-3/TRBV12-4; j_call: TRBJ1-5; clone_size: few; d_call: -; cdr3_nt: TGTGCCAGCCAGCATAGCAATCAGCCCCAGCATTTT; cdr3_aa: CASQHSNQPQHF
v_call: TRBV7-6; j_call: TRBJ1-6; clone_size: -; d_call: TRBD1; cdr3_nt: TGTGCCAGCAGCGTTCTCCCCGATACACAGGGGAAAAGAGAAAGGGGATCACCCCTCCACTTT; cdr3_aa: CASSVLPDTQGKRERGSPLHF
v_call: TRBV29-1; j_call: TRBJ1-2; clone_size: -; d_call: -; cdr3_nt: TGCAGCGTATCACAGGGCAGAAGTGGCTACACCTTC; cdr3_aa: CSVSQGRSGYTF
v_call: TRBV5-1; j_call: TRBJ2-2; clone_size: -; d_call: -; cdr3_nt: TGCGCCAGCAGCCCTTTATCCGGGAGTGCCGGGGAGCTGTTTTTT; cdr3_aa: CASSPLSGSAGELFF
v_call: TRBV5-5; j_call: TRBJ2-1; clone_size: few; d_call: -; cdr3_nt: TGTGCCAGCAGCTTGAGGCTAGCGTTAATACATGAGCAGTTCTTC; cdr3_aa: CASSLRLALIHEQFF
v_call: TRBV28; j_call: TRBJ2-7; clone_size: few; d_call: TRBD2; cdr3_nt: TGTGCCAGCAGGGACGGGGGGGGCTCCTACGAGCAGTACTTC; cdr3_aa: CASRDGGGSYEQYF
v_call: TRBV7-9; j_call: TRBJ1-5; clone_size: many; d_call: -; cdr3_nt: TGTGCCAGCAGCTTAAGCTGGGATGGGTCGGCCCAGCATTTT; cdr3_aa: CASSLSWDGSAQHF
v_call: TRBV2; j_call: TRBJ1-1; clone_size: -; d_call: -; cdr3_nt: TGTGCCAGCAGTGACGGTGAGGTTAACACTGAAGCTTTCTTT; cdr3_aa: CASSDGEVNTEAFF
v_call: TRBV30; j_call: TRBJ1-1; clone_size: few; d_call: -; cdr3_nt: TGTGCCTGGAGTGTGGGGAACACTGAAGCTTTCTTT; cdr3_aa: CAWSVGNTEAFF
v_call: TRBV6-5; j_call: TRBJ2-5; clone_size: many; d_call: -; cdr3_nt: TGTGCCAGCACCAACACCATGAAGACCCAGTACTTC; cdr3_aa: CASTNTMKTQYF
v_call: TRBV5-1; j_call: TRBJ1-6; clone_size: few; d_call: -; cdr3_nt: TGCGCCAGCAGCTTGGAATTCAGTGATAATTCACCCCTCCACTTT; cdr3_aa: CASSLEFSDNSPLHF
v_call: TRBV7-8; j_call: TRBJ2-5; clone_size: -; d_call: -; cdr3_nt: TGTGCCAGCAGCCCGCTTCGAGGGAGAGGTATGGAGACCCAGTACTTC; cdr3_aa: CASSPLRGRGMETQYF
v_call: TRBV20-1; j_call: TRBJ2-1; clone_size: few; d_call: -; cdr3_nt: TGCAGTGCTAGAGATCCCCGGGAACCTCCCTACAATGAGCAGTTCTTC; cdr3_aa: CSARDPREPPYNEQFF
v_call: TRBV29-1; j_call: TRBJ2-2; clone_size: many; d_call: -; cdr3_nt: TGCAGCGTTGAAGTGTCGAACACCGGGGAGCTGTTTTTT; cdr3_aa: CSVEVSNTGELFF
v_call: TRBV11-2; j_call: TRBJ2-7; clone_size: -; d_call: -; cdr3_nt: TGTGCCAGCAGCTTAATCACAGGCGAGCAGTACTTC; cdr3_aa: CASSLITGEQYF
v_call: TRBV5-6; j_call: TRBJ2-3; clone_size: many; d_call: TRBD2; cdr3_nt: TGTGCCAGCATCGCACTAGCGGACGTCACAGATACGCAGTATTTT; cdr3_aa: CASIALADVTDTQYF
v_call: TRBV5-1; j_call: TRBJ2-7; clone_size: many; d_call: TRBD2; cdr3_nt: TGCGCCAGCAGCTATGTAGCGGGTGCCTACGAGCAGTACTTC; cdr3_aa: CASSYVAGAYEQYF
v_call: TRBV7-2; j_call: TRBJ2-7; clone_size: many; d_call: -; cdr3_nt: TGTGCCAGCAGCCACCGGGCATACGAGCAGTACTTC; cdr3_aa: CASSHRAYEQYF
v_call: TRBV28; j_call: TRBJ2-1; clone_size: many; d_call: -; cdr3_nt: TGTGCCAGCAGGGCGACAGTGGCTTCCTACAATGAGCAGTTCTTC; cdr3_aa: CASRATVASYNEQFF
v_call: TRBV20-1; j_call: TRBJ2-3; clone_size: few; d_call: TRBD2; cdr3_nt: TGCAGTGCTAGAAAGCCGGGACTAGCCACAGATACGCAGTATTTT; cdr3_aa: CSARKPGLATDTQYF
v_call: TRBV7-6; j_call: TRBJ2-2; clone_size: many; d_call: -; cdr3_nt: TGTGCCAGCAGCTTAGCAGGGAGAGGGGAGCTGTTTTTT; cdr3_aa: CASSLAGRGELFF
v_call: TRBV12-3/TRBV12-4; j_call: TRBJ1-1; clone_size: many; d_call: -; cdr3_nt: TGTGCCAGCAGTTACGTATGGGGGCCGAGCACTGAAGCTTTCTTT; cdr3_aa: CASSYVWGPSTEAFF
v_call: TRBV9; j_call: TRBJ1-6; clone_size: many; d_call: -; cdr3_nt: TGTGCCAGCAGCGCCGGAGGTATCATATATAATTCACCCCTCCATTTT; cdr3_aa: CASSAGGIIYNSPLHF
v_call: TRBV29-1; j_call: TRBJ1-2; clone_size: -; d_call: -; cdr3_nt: TGCAGCGCAAAAGGACAGTGGCTGGTTGGCTATGGCTACACCTTC; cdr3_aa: CSAKGQWLVGYGYTF
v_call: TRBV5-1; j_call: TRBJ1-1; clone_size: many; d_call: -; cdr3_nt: TGCGCCAGCAGCTTGAGGGCGTTCGACACTGAAGCTTTCTTT; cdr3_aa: CASSLRAFDTEAFF
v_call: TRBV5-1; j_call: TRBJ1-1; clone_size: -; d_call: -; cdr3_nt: TGCGCCAGCAGCTTGGTAGCGTCGGACCCAGAAGGGACTTTCTTT; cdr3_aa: CASSLVASDPEGTFF
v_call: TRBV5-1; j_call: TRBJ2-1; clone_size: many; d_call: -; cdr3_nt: TGCGCCAGCAGCTCATCACCCACCTACAATGAGCAGTTCTTC; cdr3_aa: CASSSSPTYNEQFF
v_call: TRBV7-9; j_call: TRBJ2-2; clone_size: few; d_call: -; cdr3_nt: TGTGCCAGCAGCCACGCGACTAGAACCTACCCCGGGGAGCTGTTTTTT; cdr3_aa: CASSHATRTYPGELFF
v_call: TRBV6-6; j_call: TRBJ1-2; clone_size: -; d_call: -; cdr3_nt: TGTGCCAGCACTGAGACAGGAGCCTATGGCTACACCTTC; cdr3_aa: CASTETGAYGYTF
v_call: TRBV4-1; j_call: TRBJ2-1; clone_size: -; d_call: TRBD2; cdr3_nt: TGCGCCAGCAGCCAAGAAAGCGGGAGGGTGGAACTAACCTACAATGAGCAGTTCTTC; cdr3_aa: CASSQESGRVELTYNEQFF
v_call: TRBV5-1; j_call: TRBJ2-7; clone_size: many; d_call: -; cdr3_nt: TGCGCCAGCGGGGTTTTAGGCTACGAGCAGTACTTC; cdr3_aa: CASGVLGYEQYF
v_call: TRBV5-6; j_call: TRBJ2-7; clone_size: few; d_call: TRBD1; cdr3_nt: TGTGCCAGCAGTGCGCGGACAGGATATTTCACCTACGAGCAGTACTTC; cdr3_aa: CASSARTGYFTYEQYF
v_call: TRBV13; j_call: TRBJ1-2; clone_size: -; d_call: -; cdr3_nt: TGTGCCAGCAGCCAGGGGTTTGGCTACACCTTC; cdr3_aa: CASSQGFGYTF
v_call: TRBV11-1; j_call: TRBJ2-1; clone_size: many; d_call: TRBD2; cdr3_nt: TGTGCCAGCAGCCCGAGGACTAGCGGGAGGACCAGCTCCTACAATGAGCAGTTCTTC; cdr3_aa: CASSPRTSGRTSSYNEQFF
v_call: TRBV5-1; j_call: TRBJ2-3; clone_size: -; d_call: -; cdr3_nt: TGCGCCAGCAGCTTGTCAAGGACCGGGGATACGCAGTATTTT; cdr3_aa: CASSLSRTGDTQYF
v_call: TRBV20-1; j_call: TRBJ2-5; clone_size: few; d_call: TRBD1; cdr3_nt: TGCAGTGCTTTACGGGACAGCGAGTACTTC; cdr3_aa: CSALRDSEYF
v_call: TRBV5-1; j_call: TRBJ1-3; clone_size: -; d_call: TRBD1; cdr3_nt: TGCGCCACCCGGACAGGGGTTGGAAACACCATATATTTT; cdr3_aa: CATRTGVGNTIYF
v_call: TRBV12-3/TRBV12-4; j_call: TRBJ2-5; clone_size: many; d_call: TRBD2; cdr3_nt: TGTGCCAGCAGTGCACTAGCGGGAGTGTTCGAGACCCAGTACTTC; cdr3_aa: CASSALAGVFETQYF
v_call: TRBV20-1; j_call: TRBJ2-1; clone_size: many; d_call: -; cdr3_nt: TGCAGTGCACTAACTAGCCGATTTGACAATGAGCAGTTCTTC; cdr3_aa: CSALTSRFDNEQFF
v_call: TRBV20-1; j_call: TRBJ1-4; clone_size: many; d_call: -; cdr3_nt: TGCAGTGCTAGGGACAATAATGAAAAACTGTTTTTT; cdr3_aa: CSARDNNEKLFF
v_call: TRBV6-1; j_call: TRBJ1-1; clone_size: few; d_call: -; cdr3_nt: TGTGCCAGCAGGGAACTCCTGAACACTGAAGCTTTCTTT; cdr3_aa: CASRELLNTEAFF
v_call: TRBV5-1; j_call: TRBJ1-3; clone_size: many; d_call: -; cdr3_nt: TGCGCCAGCAGCCCATCTGGACTACTCGGAAACACCATATATTTT; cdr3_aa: CASSPSGLLGNTIYF
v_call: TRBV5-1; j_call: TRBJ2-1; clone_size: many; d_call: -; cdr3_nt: TGCGCCAGCAGCTTACAGGGACCGATGGGTGAGCAGTTCTTC; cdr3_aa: CASSLQGPMGEQFF
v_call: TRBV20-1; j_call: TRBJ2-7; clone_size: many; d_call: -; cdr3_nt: TGCAGTGCTGGCCGGGACTTTACTTACTACGAGCAGTACTTC; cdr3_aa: CSAGRDFTYYEQYF